This T cell receptor beta chain was documented in a study of control samples from healthy donors and cancer patients. The assay was immunoSEQ multiplex PCR, and TCRdb's table has in-frame clones only and misses some. The sample carries some 71,000 clones, around 90% recorded once. The CDR3 totals 16 residues. Germline V gives CDR1 SGHKS, CDR2 YYEKEE (reference sequence). V lost 3 bases, J lost 6 bases, and 18 bases lay in between. The table lists this clone with a few counts. The sample holds other DNA sequences that translate to the same CDR3. Sequenced: PBMCs. This TCR was sampled from a man in his 60s with colorectal cancer. The V gene is TRBV5-5, the J gene TRBJ2-2; the D gene could be TRBD1 or TRBD2 (6 bases each). The CDR3 region is CASSSIEGGEPGELFF. The CDR3 bases are TGTGCCAGCAGCTCTATCGAGGGGGGTGAGCCCGGGGAGCTGTTTTTT.